The 21 T cell receptor beta chains in this list originate from one sample, sequenced in a study of blood T cell repertoires in COVID-19. TCRdb's table, derived via immunoSEQ multiplex PCR, lists solely in-frame clones and lacks some. There are about 130,000 clones in the sample; roughly four fifths occur only once, and about 10% lies in the top ten. The specimen was peripheral blood. The receptors originated from a human donor in a cohort sampled during active COVID-19.

The chain uses TRBV7-9 and TRBJ1-2; unclear D gene. The germline CDR1 and CDR2 sequences are SEHNR and FQNEAQ (reference sequence). CDR3 length: 14 amino acids. Between the trimmed V and J ends, which lost 1 base and 1 base, there was a span of 7 bases. CDR3 in DNA: TGTGCCAGCAGCTTAGGGCGGAATAACTATGGCTACACCTTC. This codes for CASSLGRNNYGYTF.

J is TRBJ2-7 and V is TRBV28; a possible D gene is TRBD2 (5 bases). V lost 3 bases and J lost 4, with 16 bases in between. Germline V gives CDR1 MDHEN, CDR2 SYDVKM. This CDR3 contains 15 residues. The DNA for the CDR3 is TGTGCCAGCAGTTTGGTTAAGGTCGGGAAGTACGAGCAGTACTTC. Protein sequence: CASSLVKVGKYEQYF.

This clone was seen only once. The chain uses TRBV28 and TRBJ1-5; 7 bases agree with TRBD1. From germline, CDR1 is MDHEN and CDR2 SYDVKM. V lost 5 bases to trimming and J lost 6 bases; unmatched junction nucleotides: 10. The CDR3 covers 15 residues. The CDR3 coding sequence is TGTGCCAGCAGTCCTTACGACAGGGTTGGTCAGCCCCAGCATTTT. Its translation: CASSPYDRVGQPQHF.

CDR3 DNA sequence: TGTGCCAGCTCATCCGGACAGGGGAAGGGCTACAATGAGCAGTTCTTC. Its translation: CASSSGQGKGYNEQFF. V is TRBV18 and J is TRBJ2-1; 9 bases align to TRBD1. The CDR3 runs 16 residues. CDR1 and CDR2 (germline): KGHSH, LQKENI. The ends lost 5 bases at V and 3 bases at J; junction bases unmatched: 8.

The table lists this clone with a count of one. In DNA, the CDR3 is TGTGCCAGCAGCCACCGCCCGGGGGGGGGCCCTCCCAATGAGCAGTTCTTC. Translated, it gives CASSHRPGGGPPNEQFF. This chain connects TRBV7-9 to TRBJ2-1, with 8 bases fitting TRBD2. V was clipped by 5 bases and J by 6 bases; unmatched bases: 15. From germline, CDR1 is SEHNR and CDR2 FQNEAQ (reference sequence). CDR3 length: 17 residues.

The chain carries TRBV4-2 and TRBJ1-2; 9 nucleotides agree with TRBD1. The CDR3 consists of 17 residues. The germline CDR1 and CDR2 sequences are LGHNA and YNFKEQ. With V trimmed by 2 bases and J by 11 bases, 18 bases remained unmatched. CDR3 amino acids: CASSQPGQGLGSMGYTF. In nucleotides, the CDR3 is TGTGCCAGCAGCCAACCGGGACAGGGTCTTGGGTCTATGGGGTACACCTTC.

The chain has TRBV7-9 and TRBJ1-5; the D is unclear. The CDR3 consists of 12 residues. V lost 4 bases, J lost 4 bases, and 5 bases lay in between. The germline V gene encodes CDR1 SEHNR and CDR2 FQNEAQ (reference sequence). This chain's CDR3 is CASSSRNQPQHF. CDR3 nucleotides: TGTGCCAGCAGCTCCAGAAATCAGCCCCAGCATTTT.

This chain links TRBV28 with TRBJ1-2; D is unclear. The CDR3 covers 14 residues. V dropped 6 bases and J dropped 8 bases, with 19 bases sitting between them. Germline loops: CDR1 MDHEN, CDR2 SYDVKM. The CDR3 loop is CASSLNGRSWGYTF. DNA for the CDR3: TGTGCCAGCAGCTTAAATGGGCGTTCTTGGGGCTACACCTTC.

This clone showed up just a few times. This chain joins TRBV19 and TRBJ2-7; 9 bases align to TRBD2. This CDR3 is 14 amino acids long. Looked up from germline, CDR1 is LNHDA and CDR2 is SQIVND (reference sequence). Trimming at V came to 5 bases and at J to 6 bases, leaving 8 bases not matched to a gene. The CDR3 DNA is TGTGCCAGTAGTGTAGTAGCGGGGGAGAGCGAGCAGTACTTC. This sequence encodes CASSVVAGESEQYF.

This clone has just a few counts. This chain links TRBV3-1 (or the pseudogene TRBV3-2) with TRBJ1-3, with TRBD1 identical over 8 bases. The CDR3 runs 19 residues. Germline assignment: CDR1 LGHDT and CDR2 YNNKEL (reference sequence). V was clipped by 1 base and J by 0 bases; unmatched bases: 11. The CDR3 DNA reads TGTGCCAGCAGCCAAGGAGGACAGGGAATGCGGGCCTCTGGAAACACCATATATTTT. Residues: CASSQGGQGMRASGNTIYF.

The sample holds a few counts of this clone. The J gene is TRBJ2-5, the V gene TRBV7-9; maybe TRBD1 (6 bases). This CDR3 has 16 residues. Trimming took 8 bases from V and 4 from J, leaving 23 bases between them. Germline V gene data show CDR1 as SEHNR and CDR2 as FQNEAQ (reference sequence). Here the CDR3 DNA reads TGTGCCAGCCTACCTGAAACATCGACAGGACGAGAGACCCAGTACTTC. Its protein is CASLPETSTGRETQYF.

This clone was detected only a few times. The rearrangement links TRBV4-1 to TRBJ2-5, with D tentatively TRBD2 (6 bases). This CDR3 contains 14 residues. Per the germline V gene, CDR1 is MGHRA and CDR2 is YSYEKL. Trimming shortened V by 2 bases and J by 2 bases, and 9 bases separated the two germline ends. DNA for the CDR3: TGCGCCAGCAGCCAATGGGGGACTCAAGAGACCCAGTACTTC. Protein product: CASSQWGTQETQYF.

The J gene is TRBJ1-4, the V gene TRBV5-1, with 11 bases matching TRBD1. The V gene's germline CDR1 is SGHRS and CDR2 YFSETQ. The CDR3 is 17 amino acids. J lost 5 bases, V lost 4 bases, and 10 bases had no gene match. The CDR3 sequence: CASSHGQGARGNEKLFF. The CDR3, as DNA: TGCGCCAGCAGCCATGGACAGGGGGCGCGGGGGAATGAAAAACTGTTTTTT.

This clone has more than one count but fewer than ten. This sequence joins TRBV5-6 and TRBJ2-7; TRBD1 matches at 9 bases. Germline CDR1 is SGHDT and CDR2 is YYEEEE. The CDR3 has 15 amino acids. V shed 3 bases, J shed 2 bases, and the junction held 6 bases outside the gene matches. The CDR3 DNA sequence: TGTGCCAGCAGCTACTTCGGGACAGGGACCTACGAGCAGTACTTC. It is translated as CASSYFGTGTYEQYF.

In regard to this clone: Additional DNA sequences in this sample encode the identical CDR3. The genes are TRBV29-1 and TRBJ1-2, with TRBD1 as a possible D gene (6 bases). The CDR3 is made up of 14 amino acids. Germline-derived CDR1 and CDR2 are SQVTM and ANQGSEA. Trimming stripped 0 bases from V and 4 bases from J, with 12 bases between. Here the CDR3 DNA reads TGCAGCGTTGAAGATCTAGGCAGGGGCTATGGCTACACCTTC. As protein: CSVEDLGRGYGYTF.

This chain uses TRBV18 with TRBJ2-3; 7 nucleotides agree with TRBD1. V shed 2 bases and J 3 bases; nucleotides not matched to a gene: 5. CDR1 is KGHSH and CDR2 is LQKENI in the germline V gene. The CDR3 covers 15 residues. CDR3 protein: CASSPRQGGTDTQYF. The CDR3 DNA is TGTGCCAGCTCACCAAGACAGGGTGGGACAGATACGCAGTATTTT.

The chain is built from TRBV21-1 and TRBJ1-2; the table's TRBD1 call for D was not verified on the DNA. TRBV21-1 is classified as a pseudogene. The CDR3 contains 14 residues. The CDR3 here is CASSPTGADYGYTF. The CDR3 DNA sequence: TGTGCCAGCAGCCCCACAGGGGCTGACTATGGCTACACCTTC.

V is TRBV2 and J is TRBJ1-1; 12 bases are shared with TRBD1. Germline CDR1 and CDR2: SNHLY and FYNNEI. This CDR3 spans 16 amino acids. The trim removed 8 bases at V and 1 base at J, leaving 8 bases unmatched. The chain's CDR3 is CASEGTGGTRNTEAFF. CDR3 DNA: TGTGCCAGCGAAGGGACAGGGGGCACGAGGAACACTGAAGCTTTCTTT.

Ten or more counts support this clone. CDR3 DNA: TGTGCCAGCAGACTTGGACAAAGCAATCAGCCCCAGCATTTT. Its protein product is CASRLGQSNQPQHF. The rearrangement uses TRBV6-6 and TRBJ1-5, with D possibly TRBD1 on 5 matching bases. V lost 6 bases to trimming and J lost 1 base, with 10 bases between them. The V gene's germline CDR1 is MNHNY and CDR2 SVGAGI (reference sequence). The CDR3 spans 14 residues.

V and J are TRBV4-1 and TRBJ1-1, with D possibly TRBD1 on 5 matching bases. Germline V lookup: CDR1 MGHRA, CDR2 YSYEKL. V gave up 0 bases and J gave up 1 base, with 9 bases separating them. The CDR3 extends over 15 amino acids. The CDR3 is CASSQDQQGNTEAFF. For the CDR3, the DNA is TGCGCCAGCAGCCAAGATCAGCAGGGGAACACTGAAGCTTTCTTT.

The gene calls are TRBV9 and TRBJ2-7; D remains unclear. CDR3 size: 13 residues. Germline loops: CDR1 SGDLS, CDR2 YYNGEE. Trimming shortened V by 3 bases and J by 0 bases, and 7 bases separated the two germline ends. In DNA form, the CDR3 reads TGTGCCAGCAGCGACCTAGTCTCCTACGAGCAGTACTTC. It is translated as CASSDLVSYEQYF.